The rows below give T cell receptor beta chains drawn from one sample of a study of blood T cell repertoires in COVID-19. Generated by immunoSEQ multiplex PCR, the TCRdb table keeps only in-frame clones and is missing some. The sample lists 150,000 to 200,000 clones; around 85% were seen once. Sample: peripheral blood. The source is a human donor in a cohort sampled during active COVID-19. Both conserved end residues are part of each CDR3. A D gene is named only where the DNA matches it firmly. Size values are once, few and many counts, or a class for expanded clones, and some rows have none.

J gene	clone size	V gene	D gene	CDR3 DNA	CDR3 protein
TRBJ2-7	few	TRBV30	TRBD2	TGTGCCTGGAGTGTAGCTAGCGGGTTCTACGAGCAGTACTTC	CAWSVASGFYEQYF
TRBJ1-1	NA	TRBV4-1	TRBD1	TGCGCCAGCAGCCTACAAAGACAGGGTGACACTGAAGCTTTCTTT	CASSLQRQGDTEAFF
TRBJ2-7	NA	TRBV19	TRBD2	TGTGCCAGTAGTATAAATCGGGAGGGGTACGAGCAGTACTTC	CASSINREGYEQYF
TRBJ2-3	NA	TRBV9	TRBD2	TGTGCCAGCAGCGCGAGGGAGCGGGAGGCGACAGATACGCAGTATTTT	CASSAREREATDTQYF
TRBJ1-1	NA	TRBV7-9	TRBD1	TGTGCCAGCAGCCCTGGACAGGGAACCACTGAAGCTTTCTTT	CASSPGQGTTEAFF
TRBJ1-2	NA	TRBV5-1	TRBD1	TGCGCCAGCGGACAGGGTGGGGATTCTATGGGCTACACCTTC	CASGQGGDSMGYTF
TRBJ1-2	NA	TRBV5-1	TRBD1	TGCGCCAGCAGCGCTGGGACAGGGGAAGGCTACACCTTC	CASSAGTGEGYTF
TRBJ2-7	NA	TRBV6-1	NA	TGTGCCAGCAGTGAAGGTACAGGGAAGTACTTC	CASSEGTGKYF
TRBJ1-1	NA	TRBV19	NA	TGTGCCAGTGGAAAAGAGGGCGAAGCTTTCTTT	CASGKEGEAFF
TRBJ1-1	NA	TRBV30	NA	TGTGCCTGGAGTGTATGGGAGGCTGAAGCTTTCTTT	CAWSVWEAEAFF